Following are 10 T cell receptor beta chains from one sample sequenced in a study of T-cell reconstitution after alpha-beta-depleted transplantation in children. Unique molecular identifiers tagged the TCRbeta library. TCRdb analysed the PCR reads with MiXCR anew, one entry per CDR3 protein. The sample carries hundreds of thousands of distinct CDR3 sequences, about 11% recorded once. Sequencing was performed on PBMCs from the stem cell graft donor, taken from the stem cell graft. The origin of the receptors is a human donor who donated a stem cell graft to a child with acute myeloid leukemia.

V and J are TRBV20-1 and TRBJ2-4; TRBD2 might be the D (6 bases). Looked up from germline, CDR1 is DFQATT and CDR2 is SNEGSKA (reference sequence). The CDR3 has 13 residues. Trimming removed 8 bases from V and 2 bases from J, with 13 bases in between. The CDR3 nucleotides are TGCAGTATCAATCGGGGGTCCAAAAACATTCAGTACTTC. It translates to CSINRGSKNIQYF.

There are many counts of this clonotype. The chain is built from TRBV15 and TRBJ2-3; D gene ambiguous. The V gene lost 0 bases and the J gene lost 4 bases, with 8 bases spanning the gap. From germline, CDR1 is LNHNV and CDR2 YYDKDF (reference sequence). The CDR3 is made up of 14 amino acids. The CDR3, as DNA: TGTGCCACCAGCAGAGATCTCGGGCCAGATACGCAGTATTTT. This sequence encodes CATSRDLGPDTQYF. Drawing the rest from reference TRBV15 and TRBJ2-3, the complete variable domain is DAMVIQNPRYQVTQFGKPVTLSCSQTLNHNVMYWYQQKSSQAPKLLFHYYDKDFNNEADTPDNFQSRRPNTSFCFLDIRSPGLGDTAMYLCATSRDLGPDTQYFGPGTRLTVL.

This clonotype turned up a few times. The V call is TRBV24-1, the J call TRBJ2-3; 11 bases are a match to TRBD2. CDR1 and CDR2 (germline): KGHDR, SFDVKD. Germline trimming cut 9 bases from V and 4 bases from J; bases unmatched to any gene: 14. The CDR3 loop spans 17 amino acids. The CDR3 sequence: CATGTSGGAAGADTQYF. DNA of the CDR3: TGTGCCACCGGAACTAGCGGGGGAGCGGCAGGTGCAGATACGCAGTATTTT.

This clonotype was counted ten times or more. This chain uses TRBV7-9 with TRBJ1-1, with unresolved D. There are 13 residues in the CDR3. The V gene's germline CDR1 is SEHNR and CDR2 FQNEAQ (reference sequence). V shed 4 bases and J shed 4 bases, with 10 bases lying between them. CDR3 coding DNA: TGTGCCAGCAGCTCCCTAGGTCGCACTGAAGCTTTCTTT. Protein product: CASSSLGRTEAFF.

This clonotype was counted a few times. This chain connects TRBV12-3 or TRBV12-4 to TRBJ2-1, with a possible D match to TRBD2 (5 bases). V lost 0 bases, J lost 8 bases, and 20 bases lay in between. The CDR3 is made up of 17 amino acids. The CDR3 bases are TGTGCCAGCAGTTTAGCTGTGGGCGCGGGCCCACGGGATGAGCAGTTCTTC. Translated: CASSLAVGAGPRDEQFF.

The rearrangement joins TRBV18 to TRBJ2-2; D uncertain. Germline CDR1 and CDR2: KGHSH and LQKENI. V lost 10 bases and J 3 bases, leaving 12 bases between the germline ends. The CDR3 covers 13 residues. The CDR3 here is CATMAVHTGELFF. The CDR3, as DNA: TGTGCCACCATGGCGGTCCACACCGGGGAGCTGTTTTTT.

This chain uses TRBV12-3 or TRBV12-4 with TRBJ2-2; unclear D gene. V was pared by 6 bases and J by 2 bases, with 19 bases between. The CDR3 extends over 17 amino acids. The CDR3 sequence is CASSTGGGRSNTGELFF. CDR3 coding DNA: TGTGCCAGCAGCACCGGCGGTGGAAGATCCAACACCGGGGAGCTGTTTTTT.

The genes are TRBV5-6 and TRBJ2-3, with 9 bases aligning to TRBD2. There are 15 residues in the CDR3. Germline CDR1 reads SGHDT; CDR2 reads YYEEEE. After removal of 9 bases from V and 4 bases from J, the junction contained 12 bases not matched to a gene. The CDR3 is CATIPAGGPPDTQYF. The CDR3, as DNA: TGTGCCACCATTCCGGCGGGAGGGCCCCCAGATACGCAGTATTTT.

This clonotype was seen ten or more times. The V gene is TRBV27, the J gene TRBJ2-7; D is possibly TRBD1 or TRBD2 (5 bases each). CDR1 MNHEY and CDR2 SMNVEV come from the germline V gene (reference sequence). The CDR3 is 13 residues long. Trimming removed 4 bases at V and 9 bases at J, with 16 bases between. This CDR3 is CASSWGEGAGQYF. The CDR3 DNA reads as TGTGCCAGCAGTTGGGGAGAAGGGGCGGGGCAGTACTTC.

The genes are TRBV18 and TRBJ2-2; 13 bases align to TRBD2. V gave up 2 bases and J gave up 6 bases; unmatched junction bases: 3. The CDR3 has 16 residues. Germline CDR1 and CDR2: KGHSH and LQKENI. The CDR3 nucleotides read TGTGCCAGCTCACCAAGACTAGCGGGAGGATCCGGGGAGCTGTTTTTT. Translation: CASSPRLAGGSGELFF.